A selection of T cell receptor beta chains follows, all from one sample in a study of blood T cell repertoires in COVID-19. Produced via immunoSEQ multiplex PCR; TCRdb's table is partial and in-frame only. The sample has some 25,000 clones; roughly 91% are singletons. What was sequenced was peripheral blood. The receptors shown here come from a man between 65 and 85 years old with COVID-19, enrolled during active disease. Each CDR3 is given with its conserved first and last residue. Each record gives: CDR3 protein, CDR3 DNA, clone size, D gene, J gene, V gene. A D gene is named only where the DNA matches it firmly. Clone size, where shown, is once, few, many, or a class for clones that have expanded.

CDR3aa: CAISEQVDPYEQYF
CDR3nt: TGTGCCATCAGTGAGCAGGTGGATCCCTACGAGCAGTACTTC
abundance: NA
d_gene: NA
j_gene: TRBJ2-7
v_gene: TRBV10-3

CDR3aa: CASSLAGTRGEKLFF
CDR3nt: TGTGCCAGCAGCTTAGCCGGAACGCGAGGTGAAAAACTGTTTTTT
abundance: NA
d_gene: NA
j_gene: TRBJ1-4
v_gene: TRBV7-9

CDR3aa: CASSSGSTYEQYF
CDR3nt: TGTGCCAGCAGCTCTGGGAGCACCTACGAGCAGTACTTC
abundance: NA
d_gene: NA
j_gene: TRBJ2-7
v_gene: TRBV5-4

CDR3aa: CAWSVSGELFF
CDR3nt: TGTGCCTGGAGTGTGAGCGGGGAGCTGTTTTTT
abundance: NA
d_gene: NA
j_gene: TRBJ2-2
v_gene: TRBV30

CDR3aa: CASSPGTPGTEAFF
CDR3nt: TGTGCCAGCTCACCAGGCACTCCAGGAACTGAAGCTTTCTTT
abundance: NA
d_gene: NA
j_gene: TRBJ1-1
v_gene: TRBV18

CDR3aa: CASSRQGAGNTIYF
CDR3nt: TGTGCCAGCAGCCGGCAGGGTGCGGGAAACACCATATATTTT
abundance: NA
d_gene: NA
j_gene: TRBJ1-3
v_gene: TRBV3-1/TRBV3-2

CDR3aa: CASTDRGSGANVLTF
CDR3nt: TGTGCCAGCACCGATAGGGGGTCTGGGGCCAACGTCCTGACTTTC
abundance: NA
d_gene: NA
j_gene: TRBJ2-6
v_gene: TRBV27

CDR3aa: CASSLWTEALEQYF
CDR3nt: TGTGCCAGCAGTTTGTGGACAGAGGCACTCGAGCAGTACTTC
abundance: NA
d_gene: NA
j_gene: TRBJ2-7
v_gene: TRBV27

CDR3aa: CASSPETSGGRADTQYF
CDR3nt: TGTGCCAGCAGCCCGGAGACTAGCGGGGGGCGAGCAGATACGCAGTATTTT
abundance: NA
d_gene: TRBD2
j_gene: TRBJ2-3
v_gene: TRBV4-2

CDR3aa: CASSLDLRVTGNTIYF
CDR3nt: TGTGCCAGCAGCTTAGATTTGAGGGTTACTGGAAACACCATATATTTT
abundance: NA
d_gene: NA
j_gene: TRBJ1-3
v_gene: TRBV11-2

CDR3aa: CASSVQIGQGNYGYTF
CDR3nt: TGTGCCAGTAGTGTCCAAATCGGTCAGGGGAACTATGGCTACACCTTC
abundance: once
d_gene: NA
j_gene: TRBJ1-2
v_gene: TRBV19

CDR3aa: CASSQDPRTDDLYEQYF
CDR3nt: TGTGCCAGCAGCCAAGATCCAAGGACAGACGACCTCTACGAGCAGTACTTC
abundance: NA
d_gene: NA
j_gene: TRBJ2-7
v_gene: TRBV4-2

CDR3aa: CASSIVPGSNTEAFF
CDR3nt: TGTGCCAGTAGTATAGTTCCGGGGTCAAACACTGAAGCTTTCTTT
abundance: NA
d_gene: NA
j_gene: TRBJ1-1
v_gene: TRBV19

CDR3aa: CASSGWRDRANSQYF
CDR3nt: TGCGCCAGCAGTGGATGGAGGGACAGGGCGAATTCCCAGTACTTC
abundance: NA
d_gene: TRBD1
j_gene: TRBJ2-5
v_gene: TRBV10-1

CDR3aa: CASTAGLLLYEQYF
CDR3nt: TGTGCCAGCACTGCGGGACTCCTTCTCTACGAGCAGTACTTC
abundance: NA
d_gene: NA
j_gene: TRBJ2-7
v_gene: TRBV5-8

CDR3aa: CASSQERPHSSFQTQYF
CDR3nt: TGTGCCAGCAGCCAAGAGAGGCCCCACTCAAGCTTTCAGACCCAGTACTTC
abundance: NA
d_gene: NA
j_gene: TRBJ2-5
v_gene: TRBV3-1/TRBV3-2

CDR3aa: CASSREVTGELFF
CDR3nt: TGCGCCAGCAGTAGGGAGGTCACCGGGGAGCTGTTTTTT
abundance: NA
d_gene: NA
j_gene: TRBJ2-2
v_gene: TRBV5-1

CDR3aa: CASSQDTGRYHEQFF
CDR3nt: TGTGCCAGCAGCCAAGATACGGGGAGGTATCATGAGCAGTTCTTC
abundance: NA
d_gene: NA
j_gene: TRBJ2-1
v_gene: TRBV4-2

CDR3aa: CASSYGEGLFF
CDR3nt: TGTGCCAGCAGTTACGGAGAGGGACTGTTTTTT
abundance: NA
d_gene: NA
j_gene: TRBJ1-4
v_gene: TRBV6-6

CDR3aa: CASSHSWGASGVSTDTQYF
CDR3nt: TGTGCCAGCAGCCATAGCTGGGGGGCTAGCGGGGTTAGCACAGATACGCAGTATTTT
abundance: NA
d_gene: TRBD2
j_gene: TRBJ2-3
v_gene: TRBV7-2

CDR3aa: CASSPISGAEAFF
CDR3nt: TGTGCCAGCAGCCCTATTTCGGGGGCTGAAGCTTTCTTT
abundance: NA
d_gene: NA
j_gene: TRBJ1-1
v_gene: TRBV7-9

CDR3aa: CASSLGRENTEAFF
CDR3nt: TGCGCCAGCAGCTTGGGCAGGGAAAACACTGAAGCTTTCTTT
abundance: NA
d_gene: NA
j_gene: TRBJ1-1
v_gene: TRBV5-1

CDR3aa: CASLDRLGWEAFF
CDR3nt: TGTGCCAGCCTGGACAGACTTGGTTGGGAAGCTTTCTTT
abundance: NA
d_gene: NA
j_gene: TRBJ1-1
v_gene: TRBV2

CDR3aa: CASSIEGGLKNIQYF
CDR3nt: TGTGCCAGCAGCATAGAGGGAGGCCTCAAAAACATTCAGTACTTC
abundance: NA
d_gene: NA
j_gene: TRBJ2-4
v_gene: TRBV7-2

CDR3aa: CASTLGQGSGYTF
CDR3nt: TGCGCCAGCACCTTGGGACAGGGTAGTGGCTACACCTTC
abundance: once
d_gene: TRBD1
j_gene: TRBJ1-2
v_gene: TRBV5-1

CDR3aa: CASSSPGLAGDGEQFF
CDR3nt: TGTGCCAGCAGCTCTCCGGGACTAGCGGGAGATGGCGAGCAGTTCTTC
abundance: NA
d_gene: TRBD2
j_gene: TRBJ2-1
v_gene: TRBV7-9

CDR3aa: CASSLSVRSYNEQFF
CDR3nt: TGTGCCAGCAGTTTGTCAGTTCGCTCCTACAATGAGCAGTTCTTC
abundance: NA
d_gene: NA
j_gene: TRBJ2-1
v_gene: TRBV27

CDR3aa: CASSRDPGLGGVNEQFF
CDR3nt: TGTGCCAGCAGCCGAGATCCGGGACTAGGGGGTGTCAATGAGCAGTTCTTC
abundance: NA
d_gene: TRBD2
j_gene: TRBJ2-1
v_gene: TRBV5-5

CDR3aa: CASSFRENTEAFF
CDR3nt: TGTGCCAGCAGCTTTCGGGAGAACACTGAAGCTTTCTTT
abundance: NA
d_gene: NA
j_gene: TRBJ1-1
v_gene: TRBV7-8

CDR3aa: CASSQVGSLVNEQFF
CDR3nt: TGTGCCAGCAGCCAAGTGGGTAGCTTGGTCAATGAGCAGTTCTTC
abundance: NA
d_gene: NA
j_gene: TRBJ2-1
v_gene: TRBV14

CDR3aa: CASSPLSSGGRYEQYF
CDR3nt: TGTGCCAGCAGTCCCTTGTCGTCAGGGGGCAGGTACGAGCAGTACTTC
abundance: NA
d_gene: TRBD1
j_gene: TRBJ2-7
v_gene: TRBV27

CDR3aa: CASSLPDYYNEQFF
CDR3nt: TGTGCCAGCAGTTTGCCGGACTATTACAATGAGCAGTTCTTC
abundance: few
d_gene: NA
j_gene: TRBJ2-1
v_gene: TRBV2

CDR3aa: CASSQDPGHNYGYTF
CDR3nt: TGTGCCAGCAGCCAAGACCCGGGACACAACTATGGCTACACCTTC
abundance: NA
d_gene: NA
j_gene: TRBJ1-2
v_gene: TRBV4-2

CDR3aa: CASREGALNTEAFF
CDR3nt: TGTGCCAGCAGGGAGGGGGCGTTAAACACTGAAGCTTTCTTT
abundance: once
d_gene: TRBD1
j_gene: TRBJ1-1
v_gene: TRBV2

CDR3aa: CASSLGSGGAGDTQYF
CDR3nt: TGTGCCAGCAGCTTAGGGAGCGGGGGGGCCGGGGATACGCAGTATTTT
abundance: NA
d_gene: TRBD2
j_gene: TRBJ2-3
v_gene: TRBV7-6

CDR3aa: CASRQSGGTNTEAFF
CDR3nt: TGTGCCAGCAGACAGAGCGGAGGGACTAACACTGAAGCTTTCTTT
abundance: NA
d_gene: NA
j_gene: TRBJ1-1
v_gene: TRBV6-5

CDR3aa: CASSLGQPVGINQPQHF
CDR3nt: TGTGCCAGCAGCTTGGGCCAACCGGTCGGGATCAATCAGCCCCAGCATTTT
abundance: NA
d_gene: NA
j_gene: TRBJ1-5
v_gene: TRBV7-2

CDR3aa: CASSAISTGPEAKNIQYF
CDR3nt: TGTGCCAGCAGCGCCATTAGCACAGGGCCCGAGGCCAAAAACATTCAGTACTTC
abundance: NA
d_gene: NA
j_gene: TRBJ2-4
v_gene: TRBV11-2

CDR3aa: CASSKDGLERRRVSTEAFF
CDR3nt: TGTGCCAGCAGCAAAGATGGCCTAGAGCGAAGGAGGGTATCCACTGAAGCTTTCTTT
abundance: medium-sized
d_gene: NA
j_gene: TRBJ1-1
v_gene: TRBV21-1

CDR3aa: CASSRALPGTGFTGELFF
CDR3nt: TGTGCCAGCAGCCGAGCCTTACCCGGGACAGGGTTCACCGGGGAGCTGTTTTTT
abundance: NA
d_gene: TRBD1
j_gene: TRBJ2-2
v_gene: TRBV3-1/TRBV3-2

CDR3aa: CASSEYGGANEKLFF
CDR3nt: TGTGCCAGCAGTGAATACGGAGGGGCTAATGAAAAACTGTTTTTT
abundance: NA
d_gene: NA
j_gene: TRBJ1-4
v_gene: TRBV25-1

CDR3aa: CASSELTSGRRETQYF
CDR3nt: TGTGCCAGTAGTGAGTTAACTAGCGGGCGGAGAGAGACCCAGTACTTC
abundance: NA
d_gene: TRBD2
j_gene: TRBJ2-5
v_gene: TRBV19